This note documents a single T cell receptor (beta chain) sequence. Its target is not known. The germline gives CDR1 SGHTA, CDR2 FQGNSA. V lost 2 bases, J lost 7 bases, and 6 bases lay in between. The CDR3 contains 12 residues. Unique molecular identifiers had been added to the TCR beta cDNA libraries. TCRdb called the PCR reads again in MiXCR, with one record for every CDR3 protein. This sample carries around 190,000 distinct CDR3 sequences, around 29% of them seen once, and the ten largest clones take nearly 3.5%. The sample comes from a study of post-analysis software for immune sequencing data. Findings and limits, study-wide: Four or five TRBV segments, TRBV5-6, TRBV5-1 and TRBV20-1 among them, were found more frequent in patients than controls.

The source is a girl aged 2-17 years with multiple sclerosis. Material: blood. This chain uses TRBV7-2 with TRBJ1-5, with D perhaps matching TRBD1 (6 bases). CDR3 in DNA: TGTGCCAGCAGCTTAAGGGGGCAGCCCCAGCATTTT. This encodes CASSLRGQPQHF.